These T cell receptor beta chains were read from a single sample in a study of T cells in Graves' hyperthyroidism and ophthalmopathy. From the multiplex PCR reads, TCRdb called clonotypes with MiXCR, one entry per CDR3 protein. The data contain 150,000 or so distinct CDR3 sequences, about 20% of them singletons. What was sequenced was blood. The receptor set was obtained from a woman aged 45-65 years with Graves' hyperthyroidism that later progressed to Graves' ophthalmopathy. The CDR3 runs from the conserved cysteine through the conserved F or W. A D gene is named only where the DNA matches it firmly. Size values are once, few and many counts, or a class for expanded clones, and some rows have none.

d_call: NA
j_call: TRBJ2-7
clone_size: once
v_call: TRBV15
cdr3_nt: TGTGCCACCAGCAGAGATCCAGCCTTACAACTGGCGGAGAGCTCCTACGAGCAGTACTTC
cdr3_aa: CATSRDPALQLAESSYEQYF

d_call: NA
j_call: TRBJ1-5
clone_size: many
v_call: TRBV28
cdr3_nt: TGTGCCAGCAGTTCTTGGGGCCTAGGGGGTCAGCCCCAGCATTTT
cdr3_aa: CASSSWGLGGQPQHF

d_call: NA
j_call: TRBJ2-7
clone_size: many
v_call: TRBV6-2/TRBV6-3
cdr3_nt: TGTGCCAGCAGTTACTCGTTACAGAACTACGAGCAGTACTTC
cdr3_aa: CASSYSLQNYEQYF

d_call: NA
j_call: TRBJ2-1
clone_size: many
v_call: TRBV27
cdr3_nt: TGTGCCAGCAGTTTAAGGGGGGGCGGGGTATCCTACAATGAGCAGTTCTTC
cdr3_aa: CASSLRGGGVSYNEQFF

d_call: NA
j_call: TRBJ2-2
clone_size: NA
v_call: TRBV19
cdr3_nt: TGTGCCAGTAGTATTGAGGGACGGAAGAACACCGGGGAGCTGTTTTTT
cdr3_aa: CASSIEGRKNTGELFF

d_call: NA
j_call: TRBJ2-7
clone_size: few
v_call: TRBV28
cdr3_nt: TGTGCCAGCAGCTTCCGGACCCGACTAGAGCAGTACTTC
cdr3_aa: CASSFRTRLEQYF

d_call: TRBD2
j_call: TRBJ2-7
clone_size: NA
v_call: TRBV7-2
cdr3_nt: TGTGCCAGCAGCTTAATTCCGCTAGCGGGGGGGGGATTAAAGCAGTACTTC
cdr3_aa: CASSLIPLAGGGLKQYF

d_call: NA
j_call: TRBJ2-1
clone_size: few
v_call: TRBV6-1
cdr3_nt: TGTGCCAGCAGTAAGGACAGTTCTAAGCAGTTCTTC
cdr3_aa: CASSKDSSKQFF

d_call: NA
j_call: TRBJ1-6
clone_size: many
v_call: TRBV7-9
cdr3_nt: TGTGCCAGCAGCTTAAATGGAGGAGATTCACCCCTCCACTTT
cdr3_aa: CASSLNGGDSPLHF

d_call: TRBD1
j_call: TRBJ2-7
clone_size: few
v_call: TRBV12-3/TRBV12-4
cdr3_nt: TGTGCCAGCAGTTTGACAGGGGTTTCCGAGCAGTACTTC
cdr3_aa: CASSLTGVSEQYF

d_call: TRBD1
j_call: TRBJ2-6
clone_size: NA
v_call: TRBV28
cdr3_nt: TGTGCCAGCAGTTCCTCGGGACAGGGGGCGCTAGGGGCCAACGTCCTGACTTTC
cdr3_aa: CASSSSGQGALGANVLTF

d_call: NA
j_call: TRBJ1-5
clone_size: NA
v_call: TRBV28
cdr3_nt: TGTGCCAGCAGTTCTCTACAGGGATCGACGTATCAGCCCCAGCATTTT
cdr3_aa: CASSSLQGSTYQPQHF

d_call: NA
j_call: TRBJ2-7
clone_size: many
v_call: TRBV12-3/TRBV12-4
cdr3_nt: TGTGCCAGCAGTTTAGGGACCGTTCTGAGGTACGAGCAGTACTTC
cdr3_aa: CASSLGTVLRYEQYF

d_call: NA
j_call: TRBJ2-7
clone_size: NA
v_call: TRBV27
cdr3_nt: TGTGCCAGCAGGAAGGACTACGAGCAGTACTTC
cdr3_aa: CASRKDYEQYF

d_call: NA
j_call: TRBJ1-5
clone_size: few
v_call: TRBV19
cdr3_nt: TGTGCCAGTAGTATAGGATTGGGGGCGCAGCCCCAGCATTTT
cdr3_aa: CASSIGLGAQPQHF

d_call: NA
j_call: TRBJ1-1
clone_size: many
v_call: TRBV2
cdr3_nt: TGTGCCAGCAGATGGGGTTGGGGGGGGAACACTGAAGCTTTCTTT
cdr3_aa: CASRWGWGGNTEAFF

d_call: NA
j_call: TRBJ1-1
clone_size: many
v_call: TRBV28
cdr3_nt: TGTGCCAGCAGTAACAGGGTCGCTGAAGCTTTCTTT
cdr3_aa: CASSNRVAEAFF

d_call: NA
j_call: TRBJ1-4
clone_size: few
v_call: TRBV30
cdr3_nt: TGTGCCTGGAGTCACCGCGGTCGGGATGAAAAACTGTTTTTT
cdr3_aa: CAWSHRGRDEKLFF

d_call: NA
j_call: TRBJ2-7
clone_size: NA
v_call: TRBV12-3/TRBV12-4
cdr3_nt: TGTGCCAGCAGTTTCGGCAGGGTCGACGAGCAGTACTTC
cdr3_aa: CASSFGRVDEQYF

d_call: TRBD1
j_call: TRBJ1-6
clone_size: NA
v_call: TRBV6-5
cdr3_nt: TGTGCCAGCAGTTACTCTGACAGGGGGCGAGGGTCACCCCTCCACTTT
cdr3_aa: CASSYSDRGRGSPLHF

d_call: NA
j_call: TRBJ2-2
clone_size: many
v_call: TRBV18
cdr3_nt: TGTGCCAGCTCACTATCTGCCGTCTCGAACACCGGGGAGCTGTTTTTT
cdr3_aa: CASSLSAVSNTGELFF

d_call: TRBD2
j_call: TRBJ2-2
clone_size: NA
v_call: TRBV6-2/TRBV6-3
cdr3_nt: TGTGCCAGCAGTTACCTAGCGGGGACAACCGGGGAGCTGTTTTTT
cdr3_aa: CASSYLAGTTGELFF

d_call: NA
j_call: TRBJ2-1
clone_size: NA
v_call: TRBV3-1
cdr3_nt: TGTGCCAGCAGCCAACGCATAGCCGATGAGCAGTTCTTC
cdr3_aa: CASSQRIADEQFF

d_call: NA
j_call: TRBJ1-6
clone_size: many
v_call: TRBV7-8
cdr3_nt: TGTGCCAGCAGCCACCGACGGACGGTTAATAATTCACCCCTCCACTTT
cdr3_aa: CASSHRRTVNNSPLHF

d_call: NA
j_call: TRBJ2-2
clone_size: NA
v_call: TRBV10-2
cdr3_nt: TGCGCCAGCAGTGAGTCCGTGACCCGGGAGCTGTTTTTT
cdr3_aa: CASSESVTRELFF

d_call: NA
j_call: TRBJ1-1
clone_size: NA
v_call: TRBV6-1
cdr3_nt: TGTGCCAGCGGGGCAGGTTCAGCTGAAGCTTTCTTT
cdr3_aa: CASGAGSAEAFF

d_call: NA
j_call: TRBJ1-3
clone_size: NA
v_call: TRBV20-1
cdr3_nt: TGCAGTGCTAGTCCGGGGGCTGAGGACACCATATATTTT
cdr3_aa: CSASPGAEDTIYF

d_call: TRBD1
j_call: TRBJ2-2
clone_size: many
v_call: TRBV10-3
cdr3_nt: TGTGCCATCAGTCCCGGGACAGGGATGGCGGTCGGGGAGCTGTTTTTT
cdr3_aa: CAISPGTGMAVGELFF

d_call: TRBD2
j_call: TRBJ2-3
clone_size: NA
v_call: TRBV2
cdr3_nt: TGTGCCGGCAGTGCGACTAGCGGGAGGGCCTTTGCAGATACGCAGTATTTT
cdr3_aa: CAGSATSGRAFADTQYF

d_call: NA
j_call: TRBJ1-5
clone_size: NA
v_call: TRBV28
cdr3_nt: TGTGCCAGCAGTTCCCACGGGAAGGCTTTCAGGCAGCCCCAGCATTTT
cdr3_aa: CASSSHGKAFRQPQHF

d_call: TRBD2
j_call: TRBJ2-1
clone_size: many
v_call: TRBV28
cdr3_nt: TGTGCCTGCACCGGGACTAGTGGGCGCAATGAGCAGTTCTTC
cdr3_aa: CACTGTSGRNEQFF

d_call: TRBD2
j_call: TRBJ2-2
clone_size: NA
v_call: TRBV12-3/TRBV12-4
cdr3_nt: TGTGCCAGCAGCCCTGGGGGAGGGATAACCGGGGAGCTGTTTTTT
cdr3_aa: CASSPGGGITGELFF

d_call: NA
j_call: TRBJ2-2
clone_size: many
v_call: TRBV27
cdr3_nt: TGTGCCAGCAGTTCCCAAAGGGGTGTGAGCACCGGGGAGCTGTTTTTT
cdr3_aa: CASSSQRGVSTGELFF

d_call: NA
j_call: TRBJ2-1
clone_size: many
v_call: TRBV6-6
cdr3_nt: TGTGCCAGCAGTTACTCGGGCGGTTACAATGAGCAGTTCTTC
cdr3_aa: CASSYSGGYNEQFF

d_call: NA
j_call: TRBJ1-5
clone_size: many
v_call: TRBV15
cdr3_nt: TGTGCCACCAGCAGAGATGATTACAATCAGCCCCAGCATTTT
cdr3_aa: CATSRDDYNQPQHF

d_call: NA
j_call: TRBJ2-2
clone_size: many
v_call: TRBV7-3
cdr3_nt: TGTGCCAGCAGCACCCAGAACACCGGGGAGCTGTTTTTT
cdr3_aa: CASSTQNTGELFF

d_call: NA
j_call: TRBJ2-1
clone_size: many
v_call: TRBV12-3/TRBV12-4
cdr3_nt: TGTGCCAGCAGTCCCACGTTCCCTCAGTCGGATGAGCAGTTCTTC
cdr3_aa: CASSPTFPQSDEQFF

d_call: NA
j_call: TRBJ1-2
clone_size: many
v_call: TRBV12-3/TRBV12-4
cdr3_nt: TGTGCCAGCAGTGTAACAGGTTCCCTCTATGGCTACACCTTC
cdr3_aa: CASSVTGSLYGYTF

d_call: TRBD1
j_call: TRBJ2-2
clone_size: few
v_call: TRBV6-1
cdr3_nt: TGTGCCAGCACACGACAGGGGGCGAACACCGGGGAGCTGTTTTTT
cdr3_aa: CASTRQGANTGELFF

d_call: TRBD1
j_call: TRBJ1-4
clone_size: few
v_call: TRBV6-1
cdr3_nt: TGTGCCAGCACGGCATATCAGGGGGGCTGGGGGGCCGACAATGAAAAACTGTTTTTT
cdr3_aa: CASTAYQGGWGADNEKLFF

d_call: NA
j_call: TRBJ2-2
clone_size: few
v_call: TRBV3-1
cdr3_nt: TGTGCCAGCAGCCGCCGACAAGGCACCGGGGAGCTGTTTTTT
cdr3_aa: CASSRRQGTGELFF

d_call: NA
j_call: TRBJ2-5
clone_size: few
v_call: TRBV20-1
cdr3_nt: TGCAGTGCTAGAGTAGCCTGGCGGGAGACCCAGTACTTC
cdr3_aa: CSARVAWRETQYF

d_call: TRBD2
j_call: TRBJ2-7
clone_size: many
v_call: TRBV7-9
cdr3_nt: TGTGCCAGCAGCCCGGAGGGGACTAGCGGCTACGAGCAGTACTTC
cdr3_aa: CASSPEGTSGYEQYF

d_call: TRBD1
j_call: TRBJ1-1
clone_size: NA
v_call: TRBV4-1
cdr3_nt: TGCGCCAGCAGCCAACCTCCCGGGACAGGTAGGGTTGAGGACACTGAAGCTTTCTTT
cdr3_aa: CASSQPPGTGRVEDTEAFF

d_call: NA
j_call: TRBJ1-6
clone_size: many
v_call: TRBV6-1
cdr3_nt: TGTGCCAGCAGTTATGACAGGTTCTTCCTCCACTTT
cdr3_aa: CASSYDRFFLHF

d_call: NA
j_call: TRBJ2-7
clone_size: NA
v_call: TRBV20-1
cdr3_nt: TGCAGTGCTAGAGATCTCCGACAGGTTCGCTACGAGCAGTACTTC
cdr3_aa: CSARDLRQVRYEQYF

d_call: NA
j_call: TRBJ1-3
clone_size: few
v_call: TRBV27
cdr3_nt: TGTGCCAGCAAGGGCGCGAACCGAAACACCATATATTTT
cdr3_aa: CASKGANRNTIYF

d_call: NA
j_call: TRBJ1-1
clone_size: many
v_call: TRBV5-1
cdr3_nt: TGCGCCAGCAGCTCTGGAGCTACTGAAGCTTTCTTT
cdr3_aa: CASSSGATEAFF

d_call: TRBD2
j_call: TRBJ2-1
clone_size: NA
v_call: TRBV19
cdr3_nt: TGTGCCAGTAGCGGGCCGGGACTAAGTTACAATGAGCAGTTCTTC
cdr3_aa: CASSGPGLSYNEQFF

d_call: TRBD2
j_call: TRBJ2-7
clone_size: NA
v_call: TRBV24-1
cdr3_nt: TGTGCCACCAGTCCGGGGGGGATCTACGAGCAGTACTTC
cdr3_aa: CATSPGGIYEQYF

d_call: TRBD2
j_call: TRBJ2-4
clone_size: many
v_call: TRBV27
cdr3_nt: TGTGCCAGCAGTCTATCCCCTAGGGCGGGAGCCTTTAGGGGAAACATTCAGTACTTC
cdr3_aa: CASSLSPRAGAFRGNIQYF

d_call: NA
j_call: TRBJ1-2
clone_size: many
v_call: TRBV12-3/TRBV12-4
cdr3_nt: TGTGCCAGCAGTTCCACGGTGGTGGGTGGCTACACCTTC
cdr3_aa: CASSSTVVGGYTF

d_call: TRBD1
j_call: TRBJ1-6
clone_size: many
v_call: TRBV20-1
cdr3_nt: TGCAGTGCTAGTCCCGGGACAGGGTTTTATTCACCCCTCCACTTT
cdr3_aa: CSASPGTGFYSPLHF

d_call: NA
j_call: TRBJ2-7
clone_size: many
v_call: TRBV20-1
cdr3_nt: TGCAGTGCTAGGGGATCGGCGGACGACTACGAGCAGTACTTC
cdr3_aa: CSARGSADDYEQYF

d_call: NA
j_call: TRBJ1-2
clone_size: many
v_call: TRBV20-1
cdr3_nt: TGCAGTGCTAGAGACGGACGGATTAATGGCTACACCTTC
cdr3_aa: CSARDGRINGYTF